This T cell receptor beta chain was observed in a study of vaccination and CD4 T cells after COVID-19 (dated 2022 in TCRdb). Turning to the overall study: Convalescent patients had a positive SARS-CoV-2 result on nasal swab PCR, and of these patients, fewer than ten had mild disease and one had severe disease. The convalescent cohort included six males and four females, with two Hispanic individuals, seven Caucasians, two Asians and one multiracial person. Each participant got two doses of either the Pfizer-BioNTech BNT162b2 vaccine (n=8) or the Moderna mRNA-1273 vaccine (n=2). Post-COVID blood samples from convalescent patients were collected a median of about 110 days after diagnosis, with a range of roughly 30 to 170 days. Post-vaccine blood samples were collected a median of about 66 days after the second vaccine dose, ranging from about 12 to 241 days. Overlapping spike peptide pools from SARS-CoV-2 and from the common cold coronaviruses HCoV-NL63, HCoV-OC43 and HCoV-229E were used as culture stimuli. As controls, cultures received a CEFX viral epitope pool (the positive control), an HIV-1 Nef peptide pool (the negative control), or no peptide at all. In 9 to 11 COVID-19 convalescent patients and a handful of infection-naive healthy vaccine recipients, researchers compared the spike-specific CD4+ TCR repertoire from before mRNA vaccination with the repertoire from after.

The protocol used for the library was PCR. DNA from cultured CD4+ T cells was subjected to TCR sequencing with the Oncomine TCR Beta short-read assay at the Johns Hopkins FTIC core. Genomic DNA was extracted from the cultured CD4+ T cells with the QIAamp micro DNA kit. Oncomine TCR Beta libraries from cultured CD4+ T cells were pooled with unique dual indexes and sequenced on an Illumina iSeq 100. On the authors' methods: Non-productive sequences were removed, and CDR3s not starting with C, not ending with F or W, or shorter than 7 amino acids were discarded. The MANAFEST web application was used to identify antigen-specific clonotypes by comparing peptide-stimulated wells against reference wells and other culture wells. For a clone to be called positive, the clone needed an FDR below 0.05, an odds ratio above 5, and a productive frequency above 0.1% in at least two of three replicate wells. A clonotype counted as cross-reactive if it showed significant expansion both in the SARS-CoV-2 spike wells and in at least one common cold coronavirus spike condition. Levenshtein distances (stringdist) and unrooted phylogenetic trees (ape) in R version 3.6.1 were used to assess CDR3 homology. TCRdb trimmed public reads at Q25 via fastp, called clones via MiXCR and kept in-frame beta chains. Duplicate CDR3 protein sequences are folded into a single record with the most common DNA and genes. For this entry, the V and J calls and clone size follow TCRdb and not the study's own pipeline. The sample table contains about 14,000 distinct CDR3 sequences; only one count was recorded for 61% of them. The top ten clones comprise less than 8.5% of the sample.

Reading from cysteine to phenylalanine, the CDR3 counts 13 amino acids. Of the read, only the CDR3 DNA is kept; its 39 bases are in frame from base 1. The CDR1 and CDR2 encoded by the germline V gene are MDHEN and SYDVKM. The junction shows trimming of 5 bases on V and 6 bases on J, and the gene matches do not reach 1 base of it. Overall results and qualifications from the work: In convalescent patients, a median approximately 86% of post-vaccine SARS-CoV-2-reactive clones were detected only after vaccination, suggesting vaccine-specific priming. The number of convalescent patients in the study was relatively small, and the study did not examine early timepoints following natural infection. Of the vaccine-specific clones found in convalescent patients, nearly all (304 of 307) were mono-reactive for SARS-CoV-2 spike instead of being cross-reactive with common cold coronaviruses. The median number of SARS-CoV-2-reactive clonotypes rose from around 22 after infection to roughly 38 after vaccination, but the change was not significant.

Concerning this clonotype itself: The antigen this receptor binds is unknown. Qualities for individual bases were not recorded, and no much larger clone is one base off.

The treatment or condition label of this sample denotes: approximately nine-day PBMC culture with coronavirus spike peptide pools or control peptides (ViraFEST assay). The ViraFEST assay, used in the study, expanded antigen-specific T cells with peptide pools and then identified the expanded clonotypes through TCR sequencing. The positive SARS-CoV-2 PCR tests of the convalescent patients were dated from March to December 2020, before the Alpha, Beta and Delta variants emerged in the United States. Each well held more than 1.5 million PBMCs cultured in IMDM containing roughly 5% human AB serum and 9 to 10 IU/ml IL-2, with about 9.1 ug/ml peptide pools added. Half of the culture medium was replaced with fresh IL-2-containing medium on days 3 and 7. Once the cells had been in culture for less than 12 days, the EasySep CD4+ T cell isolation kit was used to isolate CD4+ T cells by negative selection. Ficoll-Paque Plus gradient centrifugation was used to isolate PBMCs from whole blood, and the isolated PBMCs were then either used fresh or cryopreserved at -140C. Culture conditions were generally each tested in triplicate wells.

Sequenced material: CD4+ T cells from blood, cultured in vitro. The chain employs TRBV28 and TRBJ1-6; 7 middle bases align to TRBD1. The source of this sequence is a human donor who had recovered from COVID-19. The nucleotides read TGTGCCAGCAGTGGGGACAGTAATTCACCCCTCCACTTT. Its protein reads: CASSGDSNSPLHF. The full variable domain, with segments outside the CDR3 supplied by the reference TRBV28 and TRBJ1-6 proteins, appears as DVKVTQSSRYLVKRTGEKVFLECVQDMDHENMFWYRQDPGLGLRLIYFSYDVKMKEKGDIPEGYSVSREKKERFSLILESASTNQTSMYLCASSGDSNSPLHFGNGTRLTVT.